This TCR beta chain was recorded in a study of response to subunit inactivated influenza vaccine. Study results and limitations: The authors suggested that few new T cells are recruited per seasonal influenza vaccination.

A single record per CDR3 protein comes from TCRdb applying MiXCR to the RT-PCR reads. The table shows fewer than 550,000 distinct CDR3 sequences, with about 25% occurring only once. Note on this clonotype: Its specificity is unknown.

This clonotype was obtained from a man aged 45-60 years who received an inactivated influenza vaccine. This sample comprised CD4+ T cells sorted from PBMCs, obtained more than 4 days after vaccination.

The DNA for the CDR3 is TGTGCCAGCAGCCAAGATTTGATCATGGGGGAGACCCAGTACTTC. This translates into CASSQDLIMGETQYF. This chain links TRBV4-2 with TRBJ2-5; D gene uncertain. The CDR3 consists of 15 residues. Germline V gives CDR1 LGHNA, CDR2 YNFKEQ. The ends were cut back, 0 bases at V and 5 bases at J, with 13 bases in the middle.